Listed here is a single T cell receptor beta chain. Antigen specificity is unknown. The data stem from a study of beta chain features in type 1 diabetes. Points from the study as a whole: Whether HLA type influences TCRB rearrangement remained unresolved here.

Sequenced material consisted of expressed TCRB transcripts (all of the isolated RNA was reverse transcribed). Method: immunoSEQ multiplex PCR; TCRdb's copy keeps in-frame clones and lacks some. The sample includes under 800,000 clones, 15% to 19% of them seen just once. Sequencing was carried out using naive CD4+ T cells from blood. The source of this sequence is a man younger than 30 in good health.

In DNA form, the CDR3 reads TGTGCCACCCCTCGGCGCGGGGTTGGAACCGGGGAGCTGTTTTTT. Translated, it gives CATPRRGVGTGELFF. V is TRBV19 and J is TRBJ2-2; D is possibly TRBD2 (6 bases). The CDR3 totals 15 residues. Germline loops: CDR1 LNHDA, CDR2 SQIVND (reference sequence). V dropped 10 bases and J dropped 5 bases, with 20 bases sitting between them.